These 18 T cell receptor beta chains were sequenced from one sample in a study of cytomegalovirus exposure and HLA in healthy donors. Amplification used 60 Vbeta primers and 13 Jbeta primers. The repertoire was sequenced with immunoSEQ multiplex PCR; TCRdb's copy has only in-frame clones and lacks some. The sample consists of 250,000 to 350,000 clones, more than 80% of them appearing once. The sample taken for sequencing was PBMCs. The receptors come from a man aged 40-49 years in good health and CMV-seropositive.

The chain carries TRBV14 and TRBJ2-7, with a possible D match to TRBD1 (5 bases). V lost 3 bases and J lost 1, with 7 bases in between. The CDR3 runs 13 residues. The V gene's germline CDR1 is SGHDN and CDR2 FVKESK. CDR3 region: CASSHRASYEQYF. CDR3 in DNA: TGTGCCAGCAGCCACAGGGCATCCTACGAGCAGTACTTC. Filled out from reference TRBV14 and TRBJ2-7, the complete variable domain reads EAGVTQFPSHSVIEKGQTVTLRCDPISGHDNLYWYRRVMGKEIKFLLHFVKESKQDESGMPNNRFLAERTGGTYSTLKVQPAELEDSGVYFCASSHRASYEQYFGPGTRLTVT.

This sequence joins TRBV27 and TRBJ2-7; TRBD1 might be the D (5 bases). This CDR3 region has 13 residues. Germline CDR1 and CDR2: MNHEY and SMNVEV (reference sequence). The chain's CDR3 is CTTSLGLSYEQYF. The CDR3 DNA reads TGTACTACCTCGTTGGGGCTCTCCTACGAGCAGTACTTC.

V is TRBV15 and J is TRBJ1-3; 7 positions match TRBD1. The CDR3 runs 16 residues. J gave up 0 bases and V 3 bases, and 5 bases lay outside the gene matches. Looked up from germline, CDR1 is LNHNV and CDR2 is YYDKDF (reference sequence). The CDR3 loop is CATSSGTASSGNTIYF. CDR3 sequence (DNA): TGTGCCACCAGCAGCGGGACAGCGAGCTCTGGAAACACCATATATTTT.

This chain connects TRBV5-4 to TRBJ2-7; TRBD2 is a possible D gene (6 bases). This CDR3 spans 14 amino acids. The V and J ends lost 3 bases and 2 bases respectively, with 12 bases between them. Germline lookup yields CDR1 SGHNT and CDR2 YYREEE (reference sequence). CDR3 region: CASSWGTVTYEQYF. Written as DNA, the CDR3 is TGTGCCAGCAGCTGGGGGACTGTCACCTACGAGCAGTACTTC.

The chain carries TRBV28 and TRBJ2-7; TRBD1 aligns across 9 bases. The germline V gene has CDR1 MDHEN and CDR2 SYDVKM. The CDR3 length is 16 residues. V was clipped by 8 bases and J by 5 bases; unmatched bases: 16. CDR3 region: CASGFPGQGYIDEQYF. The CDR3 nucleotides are TGTGCCAGCGGGTTCCCGGGACAGGGCTATATCGACGAGCAGTACTTC. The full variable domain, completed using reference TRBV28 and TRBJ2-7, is DVKVTQSSRYLVKRTGEKVFLECVQDMDHENMFWYRQDPGLGLRLIYFSYDVKMKEKGDIPEGYSVSREKKERFSLILESASTNQTSMYLCASGFPGQGYIDEQYFGPGTRLTVT.

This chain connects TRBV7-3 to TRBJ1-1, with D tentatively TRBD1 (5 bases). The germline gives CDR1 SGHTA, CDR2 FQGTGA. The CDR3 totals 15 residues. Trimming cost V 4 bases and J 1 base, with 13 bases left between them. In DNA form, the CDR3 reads TGTGCCAGCAGCTCTCAACTTACAGGGAACACTGAAGCTTTCTTT. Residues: CASSSQLTGNTEAFF.

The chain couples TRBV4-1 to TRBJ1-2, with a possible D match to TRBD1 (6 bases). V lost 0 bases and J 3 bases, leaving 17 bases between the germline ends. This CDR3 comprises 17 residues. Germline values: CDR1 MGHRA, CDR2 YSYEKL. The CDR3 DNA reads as TGCGCCAGCAGCCAAGATCGGGACATATTATTCGACTATGGCTACACCTTC. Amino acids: CASSQDRDILFDYGYTF.

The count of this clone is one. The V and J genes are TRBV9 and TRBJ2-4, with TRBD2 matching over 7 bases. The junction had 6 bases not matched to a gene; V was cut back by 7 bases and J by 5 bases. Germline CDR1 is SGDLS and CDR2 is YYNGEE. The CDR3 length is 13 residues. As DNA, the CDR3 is TGTGCCAGCTCGGGGGGTGGGGAAAACATTCAGTACTTC. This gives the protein CASSGGGENIQYF.

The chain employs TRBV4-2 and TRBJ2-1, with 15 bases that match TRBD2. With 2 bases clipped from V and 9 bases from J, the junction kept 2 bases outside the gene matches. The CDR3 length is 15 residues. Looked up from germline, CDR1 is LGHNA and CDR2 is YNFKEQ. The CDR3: CASSQWTSGRGEQFF. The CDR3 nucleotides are TGTGCCAGCAGCCAATGGACTAGCGGGAGGGGTGAGCAGTTCTTC.

CDR3 in DNA: TGTGCCAGCAGTCCGCCGCGGGCCAAAAACATTCAGTACTTC. Translating it yields CASSPPRAKNIQYF. V usage is TRBV28 and J usage is TRBJ2-4, with D unclear. Germline loops: CDR1 MDHEN, CDR2 SYDVKM. V lost 5 bases to trimming and J lost 1 base, with 9 bases between them. This CDR3 spans 14 amino acids.

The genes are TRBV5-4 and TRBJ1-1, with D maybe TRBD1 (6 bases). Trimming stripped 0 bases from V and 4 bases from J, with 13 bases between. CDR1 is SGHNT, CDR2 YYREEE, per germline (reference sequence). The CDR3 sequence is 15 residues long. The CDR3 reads CASSLGGRGGTEAFF. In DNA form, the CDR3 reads TGTGCCAGCAGCTTGGGCGGTCGAGGGGGCACTGAAGCTTTCTTT.

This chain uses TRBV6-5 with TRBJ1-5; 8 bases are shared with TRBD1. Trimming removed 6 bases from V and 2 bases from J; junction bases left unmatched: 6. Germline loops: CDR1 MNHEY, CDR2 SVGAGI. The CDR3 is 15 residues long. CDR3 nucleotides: TGTGCCAGCAGATCAGGGGGCTCGGGCAATCAGCCCCAGCATTTT. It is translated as CASRSGGSGNQPQHF.

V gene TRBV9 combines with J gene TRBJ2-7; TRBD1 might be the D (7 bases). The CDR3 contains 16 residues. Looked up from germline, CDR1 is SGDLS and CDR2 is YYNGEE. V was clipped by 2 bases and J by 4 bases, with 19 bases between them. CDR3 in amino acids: CASSVDPTGRTYEQYF. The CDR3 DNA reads TGTGCCAGCAGCGTTGACCCGACAGGGAGGACGTACGAGCAGTACTTC.

CDR3 protein: CSVEDTVSRNTIYF. The DNA for the CDR3 is TGCAGCGTTGAAGACACAGTGTCAAGAAACACCATATATTTT. The chain couples TRBV29-1 to TRBJ1-3, with D unclear. Germline values: CDR1 SQVTM, CDR2 ANQGSEA. V was cut by 0 bases and J by 5 bases, with 11 bases left in between. The CDR3 spans 14 residues.

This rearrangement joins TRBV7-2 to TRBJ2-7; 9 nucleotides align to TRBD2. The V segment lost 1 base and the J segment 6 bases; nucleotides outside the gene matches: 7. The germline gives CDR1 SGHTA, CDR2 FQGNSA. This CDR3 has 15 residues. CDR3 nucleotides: TGTGCCAGCAGCTTAGGCGGTAGCGGGAGATTCGAGCAGTACTTC. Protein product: CASSLGGSGRFEQYF.

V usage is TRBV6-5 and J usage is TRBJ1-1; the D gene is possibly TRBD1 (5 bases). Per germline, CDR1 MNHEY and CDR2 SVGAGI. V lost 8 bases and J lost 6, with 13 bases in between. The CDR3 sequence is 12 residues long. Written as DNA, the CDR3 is TGTGCCAGCTCAGGGAACATCGCTGAAGCTTTCTTT. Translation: CASSGNIAEAFF.

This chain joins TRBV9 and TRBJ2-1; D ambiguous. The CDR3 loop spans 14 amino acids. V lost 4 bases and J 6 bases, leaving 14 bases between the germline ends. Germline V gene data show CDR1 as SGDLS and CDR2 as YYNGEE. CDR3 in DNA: TGTGCCAGCAGCCCCCCTAGATATCCCAATGAGCAGTTCTTC. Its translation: CASSPPRYPNEQFF.

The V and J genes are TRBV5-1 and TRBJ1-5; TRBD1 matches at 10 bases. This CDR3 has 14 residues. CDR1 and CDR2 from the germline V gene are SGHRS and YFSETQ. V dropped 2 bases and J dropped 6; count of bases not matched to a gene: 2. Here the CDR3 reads CASSLGTGVQPQHF. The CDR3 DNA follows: TGCGCCAGCAGCTTAGGGACAGGGGTTCAGCCCCAGCATTTT. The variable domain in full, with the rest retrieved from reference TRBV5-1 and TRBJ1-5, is KAGVTQTPRYLIKTRGQQVTLSCSPISGHRSVSWYQQTPGQGLQFLFEYFSETQRNKGNFPGRFSGRQFSNSRSEMNVSTLELGDSALYLCASSLGTGVQPQHFGDGTRLSIL.